The 32 T cell receptor beta chains in this list originate from one sample, sequenced in a study of sequential checkpoint blockade in melanoma. The treatment was: randomized to nivolumab then ipilimumab (arm A) or the reverse (arm B). Here immunoSEQ multiplex PCR was the method, and the copy in TCRdb shows in-frame clones only, minus some. This sample has roughly 14,000 clones, with around three quarters found just once. The sequences come from CD8+ T cells sorted from blood (inferred from file names), collected from a patient given nivolumab and ipilimumab in sequence. These receptors were taken from a human donor with melanoma.

This clone came up a few times. The V gene is TRBV30, the J gene TRBJ2-2; unclear D gene. The ends were cut back, 7 bases at V and 0 bases at J, with 12 bases in the middle. The CDR3 has 14 amino acids. The V gene's germline CDR1 is GTSNPN and CDR2 SVGIG (reference sequence). The CDR3 nucleotides are TGTGCCTACACCCCCCTAGCGAACACCGGGGAGCTGTTTTTT. It translates to CAYTPLANTGELFF.

The rearrangement joins TRBV27 to TRBJ1-2; 7 bases align to TRBD1. V trimming: 3 bases; J trimming: 8 bases; junction bases outside the gene matches: 6. Germline-derived CDR1 and CDR2 are MNHEY and SMNVEV (reference sequence). The CDR3 length is 13 residues. The CDR3 reads CASSFNRGTGYTF. The CDR3 DNA is TGTGCCAGCAGTTTCAACAGGGGCACGGGCTACACCTTC.

This clone was counted only a few times. V usage is TRBV14 and J usage is TRBJ1-2, with D possibly TRBD1 on 5 matching bases. Between the trimmed V and J ends, which lost 4 bases and 4 bases, there was a span of 13 bases. The germline V gene encodes CDR1 SGHDN and CDR2 FVKESK. The CDR3 is 14 amino acids. The CDR3 sequence is CASSPSGALYGYTF. DNA for the CDR3: TGTGCCAGCAGCCCAAGCGGGGCCCTCTATGGCTACACCTTC.

The chain joins TRBV6-1 to TRBJ2-1; TRBD1 agrees at 7 bases. J was trimmed by 3 bases and V by 5 bases; bases with no gene match: 7. The CDR3 length is 15 residues. Germline V gene data show CDR1 as MNHNS and CDR2 as SASEGT. CDR3 loop: CASSNYRGDYNEQFF. The CDR3 bases are TGTGCCAGCAGTAACTACAGGGGAGACTACAATGAGCAGTTCTTC.

The V and J genes are TRBV7-9 and TRBJ2-3, with D possibly matching TRBD2 (5 bases). V lost 5 bases and J lost 4, with 13 bases in between. This CDR3 has 14 amino acids. The germline CDR1 and CDR2 sequences are SEHNR and FQNEAQ (reference sequence). The CDR3 reads CASSKDSIPDTQYF. The DNA of the CDR3 is TGTGCCAGCAGCAAGGACTCCATCCCAGATACGCAGTATTTT. Using reference TRBV7-9 and TRBJ2-3 for the parts outside the CDR3, the full variable domain is DTGVSQNPRHKITKRGQNVTFRCDPISEHNRLYWYRQTLGQGPEFLTYFQNEAQLEKSRLLSDRFSAERPKGSFSTLEIQRTEQGDSAMYLCASSKDSIPDTQYFGPGTRLTVL.

This clone is deemed medium-sized. This rearrangement joins TRBV21-1 to TRBJ2-7; the D segment call TRBD1 is taken from the table without a DNA check. TRBV21-1 is a listed pseudogene. The CDR3 spans 11 residues. CDR3 sequence (DNA): TGTGCCAGCAGCGCAGCCTACGAGCAGTACTTC. Translation gives CASSAAYEQYF.

The chain couples TRBV9 to TRBJ2-1; D gene ambiguous. Looked up from germline, CDR1 is SGDLS and CDR2 is YYNGEE. This CDR3 comprises 16 residues. The ends were cut back, 4 bases at V and 9 bases at J, with 23 bases in the middle. In DNA form, the CDR3 reads TGTGCCAGCAGCTCAACCTCGAACCCTGACTTTGGTGAGCAGTTCTTC. It codes for CASSSTSNPDFGEQFF. Filled out from reference TRBV9 and TRBJ2-1, the complete variable domain reads DSGVTQTPKHLITATGQRVTLRCSPRSGDLSVYWYQQSLDQGLQFLIQYYNGEERAKGNILERFSAQQFPDLHSELNLSSLELGDSALYFCASSSTSNPDFGEQFFGPGTRLTVL.

The chain employs TRBV4-1 and TRBJ2-5; D perhaps matches TRBD2 (7 bases). The CDR3 extends over 15 amino acids. Germline values: CDR1 MGHRA, CDR2 YSYEKL. V was clipped by 2 bases and J by 1 base, with 11 bases between them. CDR3 bases: TGCGCCAGCAGCCAATTACGGGGGGCCCAAGAGACCCAGTACTTC. It codes for CASSQLRGAQETQYF.

The V gene is TRBV27, the J gene TRBJ2-5; perhaps TRBD1 as D (6 bases). The J call may be faulty, since TRBJ2-7 better matches the DNA end. Germline lookup yields CDR1 MNHEY and CDR2 SMNVEV (reference sequence). The CDR3 is made up of 13 amino acids. CDR3 nucleotides: TGTGCCAGCAGTTCCGGGACAAACTACGAGCAGTACTTC. The encoded protein is CASSSGTNYEQYF.

The chain is built from TRBV27 and TRBJ2-3; D call uncertain. V lost 2 bases to trimming and J lost 0 bases, with 6 bases between them. The CDR3 sequence is 14 residues long. Per the germline V gene, CDR1 is MNHEY and CDR2 is SMNVEV (reference sequence). The CDR3 here is CASSLARSTDTQYF. The DNA for the CDR3 is TGTGCCAGCAGTTTAGCGCGAAGCACAGATACGCAGTATTTT.

The gene calls are TRBV29-1 and TRBJ2-7; D possibly corresponds to TRBD1 (6 bases). Between the trimmed V and J ends, which lost 2 bases and 4 bases, there was a span of 15 bases. The CDR3 is 14 amino acids. Per the germline V gene, CDR1 is SQVTM and CDR2 is ANQGSEA. The CDR3, as DNA: TGCAGCGTTGAACAGGGGACGATGAAGTACGAGCAGTACTTC. This sequence encodes CSVEQGTMKYEQYF.

The chain carries TRBV7-9 and TRBJ1-5; TRBD1 matches at 7 bases. Germline V gene lookup returns CDR1 SEHNR and CDR2 FQNEAQ (reference sequence). V trimming: 1 base; J trimming: 0 bases; junction bases outside the gene matches: 6. CDR3 length: 17 amino acids. The CDR3: CASSLVSGQYSNQPQHF. The CDR3 nucleotides read TGTGCCAGCAGCTTAGTCTCGGGACAGTATAGCAATCAGCCCCAGCATTTT.

This chain joins TRBV4-1 and TRBJ2-3; 15 nucleotides align to TRBD2. The germline V gene has CDR1 MGHRA and CDR2 YSYEKL. V gave up 2 bases and J gave up 0 bases; unmatched junction bases: 9. This CDR3 region has 20 residues. CDR3 sequence (DNA): TGCGCCAGCAGCCAACTTCCGGGACTAGCGGGGGGCCATAGCACAGATACGCAGTATTTT. Amino acids: CASSQLPGLAGGHSTDTQYF.

The chain has TRBV5-4 and TRBJ1-1; 7 positions match TRBD1. Germline CDR1 SGHNT, CDR2 YYREEE (reference sequence). The V gene end was trimmed by 7 bases and the J gene end by 5 bases; junction bases not matched to a gene: 5. The CDR3 is made up of 12 amino acids. This CDR3 is CASGSGGTEAFF. CDR3 coding DNA: TGTGCCAGCGGTTCAGGGGGTACTGAAGCTTTCTTT.

This clone was observed a handful of times. The chain couples TRBV11-2 to TRBJ2-2; D ambiguous. In germline, CDR1 is SGHAT, CDR2 FQNNGV. The CDR3 is made up of 12 amino acids. V was cut by 5 bases and J by 4 bases, with 5 bases left in between. CDR3 protein: CASSPSTGELFF. The CDR3, as DNA: TGTGCCAGCAGCCCCAGCACCGGGGAGCTGTTTTTT.

J is TRBJ2-1 and V is TRBV5-8, with 8 bases aligning to TRBD2. This CDR3 has 16 amino acids. The ends lost 4 bases at V and 5 bases at J; junction bases unmatched: 11. From germline, CDR1 is SGHTS and CDR2 YDEGEE. CDR3 DNA: TGTGCCAGCAGCGGGGGCGGGGGGACAATGGACAATGAGCAGTTCTTC. It translates to CASSGGGGTMDNEQFF.

A few counts support this clone. The rearrangement links TRBV5-1 to TRBJ1-5; a weak D match, TRBD1 (5 bases). Trimming pared 3 bases from V and 0 bases from J, leaving 22 bases between. This CDR3 is built from 19 residues. Germline V gene data show CDR1 as SGHRS and CDR2 as YFSETQ. This CDR3 is CASSYLWDSDMGSNQPQHF. The DNA for the CDR3 is TGCGCCAGCAGCTACCTTTGGGACTCAGACATGGGTAGCAATCAGCCCCAGCATTTT.

This chain connects TRBV10-1 to TRBJ2-7; TRBD1 matches 10 bases. The CDR3 contains 15 residues. Germline V gives CDR1 WNHNN, CDR2 SYGVQD (reference sequence). The trim removed 2 bases at V and 6 bases at J, leaving 7 bases unmatched. CDR3 in DNA: TGCGCCAGCAGTGAGGGGACAGGGGCCTTTCTCGAGCAGTACTTC. Its protein product is CASSEGTGAFLEQYF.

This chain uses TRBV6-1 with TRBJ1-2; D uncertain. Germline CDR1 is MNHNS and CDR2 is SASEGT. The CDR3 covers 15 residues. Trimming left V 6 bases short and J 5 bases short, with 19 bases between. The CDR3 protein is CASREGPSPLYGYTF. The CDR3 DNA is TGTGCCAGCAGAGAGGGCCCGTCCCCCCTTTATGGCTACACCTTC.

The chain combines TRBV25-1 with TRBJ1-2; 8 bases map to TRBD1. Germline V gene data show CDR1 as MGHDK and CDR2 as SYGVNS. The ends lost 5 bases at V and 7 bases at J; junction bases unmatched: 3. CDR3 length equals 12 residues. The CDR3 nucleotides read TGTGCCAGCAGTCAGGGGGCCAGTGGCTACACCTTC. Its protein is CASSQGASGYTF.

The gene calls are TRBV27 and TRBJ2-1, with TRBD2 identical over 9 bases. Germline CDR1 MNHEY, CDR2 SMNVEV (reference sequence). Losses at the gene ends were 2 bases for V and 7 bases for J; bases not matched to a gene: 3. The CDR3 extends over 14 amino acids. CDR3 loop: CASSLVTSGNEQFF. The CDR3 bases are TGTGCCAGCAGTTTAGTGACTAGCGGTAATGAGCAGTTCTTC.

The J gene is TRBJ2-7, the V gene TRBV27; TRBD2 aligns across 13 bases. Germline-derived CDR1 and CDR2 are MNHEY and SMNVEV (reference sequence). This CDR3 comprises 14 residues. Trimming at V came to 7 bases and at J to 6 bases, leaving 6 bases not matched to a gene. CDR3 DNA: TGTGCCAGCAACCCCGGACTAGCGGGAGCCGAGCAGTACTTC. Its protein product is CASNPGLAGAEQYF.

The chain recombines TRBV4-1 with TRBJ1-5, with D hard to call. Germline-derived CDR1 and CDR2 are MGHRA and YSYEKL. Between the trimmed V and J ends, which lost 2 bases and 2 bases, there was a span of 7 bases. This CDR3 has 14 amino acids. The DNA for the CDR3 is TGCGCCAGCAGCCAATGGCAGGGCAATCAGCCCCAGCATTTT. Protein product: CASSQWQGNQPQHF.

The table lists this clone with a few counts. This chain joins TRBV6-1 and TRBJ2-3, with 8 positions matching TRBD1. The CDR3 runs 13 residues. Per the germline V gene, CDR1 is MNHNS and CDR2 is SASEGT. The V segment lost 6 bases and the J segment 6 bases; nucleotides outside the gene matches: 5. Here the CDR3 reads CASRDREADTQYF. The CDR3 DNA reads as TGTGCCAGCAGGGACAGGGAAGCGGATACGCAGTATTTT.

The chain combines TRBV10-3 with TRBJ1-2; 11 bases fit TRBD1. This CDR3 has 13 amino acids. CDR1 and CDR2 (germline): ENHRY, SYGVKD. Trimming removed 10 bases from V and 6 bases from J; junction bases left unmatched: 7. Written as DNA, the CDR3 is TGTGCCACAAGGGACAGGGGGTATGATGGCTACACCTTC. As protein: CATRDRGYDGYTF.

This clone turned up a few times. V usage is TRBV7-7 and J usage is TRBJ2-5, with D perhaps TRBD2 (6 bases). V shed 5 bases and J shed 6 bases, with 19 bases lying between them. Germline lookup yields CDR1 SSHAT and CDR2 FNYEAQ (reference sequence). This CDR3 region has 15 residues. As DNA, the CDR3 is TGTGCCAGCAGCCCCCTTGCGGGATGGCGAAAGACCCAGTACTTC. Translated, it gives CASSPLAGWRKTQYF.

The V gene is TRBV29-1, the J gene TRBJ2-3; the match to TRBD1 covers 11 bases. The CDR3 sequence is 15 residues long. Germline CDR1 SQVTM, CDR2 ANQGSEA. With V trimmed by 6 bases and J by 6 bases, 11 bases remained unmatched. CDR3 DNA: TGCAGCGTAGCGCCTCCGGGACAGGGGGGCGATACGCAGTATTTT. It specifies CSVAPPGQGGDTQYF.

CDR3 sequence (DNA): TGTGCCAGCAGCTTAAACTTCGGGGAGCTGTTTTTT. Encoded protein: CASSLNFGELFF. The V and J genes are TRBV7-9 and TRBJ2-2; the D is unclear. There are 12 residues in the CDR3. The germline V and J ends were trimmed by 2 bases and 7 bases, with 5 bases remaining between them. Germline CDR1 is SEHNR and CDR2 is FQNEAQ (reference sequence).

The J gene is TRBJ2-1, the V gene TRBV18; a possible D gene is TRBD2 (6 bases). Trimming removed 7 bases from V and 5 bases from J, with 18 bases in between. The CDR3 is 15 residues long. Germline V lookup: CDR1 KGHSH, CDR2 LQKENI. In DNA, the CDR3 is TGTGCCAGCTTCGCACCGGGAGAGGTTGACAATGAGCAGTTCTTC. Translated: CASFAPGEVDNEQFF.

The V gene is TRBV19, the J gene TRBJ2-1, with TRBD2 identical over 11 bases. This CDR3 spans 15 amino acids. Germline lookup yields CDR1 LNHDA and CDR2 SQIVND (reference sequence). V lost 1 base, J lost 7 bases, and 3 bases stayed unmatched. The CDR3 nucleotides read TGTGCCAGTAGTATAGTAGCGGGAGGGCCGAATGAGCAGTTCTTC. Translating it yields CASSIVAGGPNEQFF. The entire variable domain, with the rest obtained from reference TRBV19 and TRBJ2-1, is as follows: DGGITQSPKYLFRKEGQNVTLSCEQNLNHDAMYWYRQDPGQGLRLIYYSQIVNDFQKGDIAEGYSVSREKKESFPLTVTSAQKNPTAFYLCASSIVAGGPNEQFFGPGTRLTVL.

This chain joins TRBV5-1 and TRBJ1-1, with D possibly being TRBD1 (5 bases). Trimming pared 0 bases from V and 2 bases from J, leaving 8 bases between. Germline V lookup: CDR1 SGHRS, CDR2 YFSETQ. The CDR3 extends over 14 amino acids. The CDR3 region is CASSLGGTNTEAFF. The CDR3 bases are TGCGCCAGCAGCTTGGGGGGCACTAACACTGAAGCTTTCTTT.

This rearrangement joins TRBV7-9 to TRBJ2-3; 8 positions match TRBD2. Germline V gives CDR1 SEHNR, CDR2 FQNEAQ (reference sequence). The CDR3 contains 15 residues. Trimming took 5 bases from V and 4 from J; bases not matched to a gene: 8. The CDR3 DNA follows: TGTGCCAGCAGCGTGAAGCGGGAGCAAGCAGATACGCAGTATTTT. Protein product: CASSVKREQADTQYF.